Below are 21 T cell receptor beta chains sequenced from a single sample in a study of cytomegalovirus exposure and HLA in healthy donors. 13 Jbeta primers and 60 Vbeta primers were used for the PCR. The assay was immunoSEQ multiplex PCR, and TCRdb's table has in-frame clones only and misses some. The sample records tens of thousands of clones, 67% being singletons. Sequencing used PBMCs. Receptors were obtained from a man aged 25 to 40 in good health and CMV-seronegative.

The chain is built from TRBV5-1 and TRBJ2-5, with 7 positions matching TRBD1. The CDR3 has 14 residues. CDR1 is SGHRS and CDR2 is YFSETQ in the germline V gene. The trim removed 4 bases at V and 3 bases at J, leaving 6 bases unmatched. As DNA, the CDR3 is TGCGCCAGCAGCCCACCGGGACAGAAAGAGACCCAGTACTTC. Its translation: CASSPPGQKETQYF.

The gene calls are TRBV5-1 and TRBJ2-4; 12 bases align to TRBD2. The CDR3 runs to 17 residues. Germline-derived CDR1 and CDR2 are SGHRS and YFSETQ. V lost 4 bases and J lost 2; bases outside the gene matches: 7. The CDR3: CASSPNGLAGPKNIQYF. CDR3 bases: TGCGCCAGCAGCCCCAATGGACTAGCGGGACCCAAAAACATTCAGTACTTC.

The chain links TRBV13 to TRBJ2-2, with D perhaps matching TRBD1 (5 bases). CDR1 and CDR2 (germline): PRHDT, FYEKMQ (reference sequence). Trimming took off 0 bases at V and 6 bases at J, with 8 bases between the two ends. The CDR3 runs to 14 residues. CDR3 loop: CASSLGIRAGELFF. As DNA, the CDR3 is TGTGCCAGCAGCTTAGGGATCAGGGCCGGGGAGCTGTTTTTT.

This clone was observed a handful of times. The chain is built from TRBV6-6 and TRBJ1-4; 8 nucleotides match TRBD1. V trimming: 5 bases; J trimming: 5 bases; junction bases outside the gene matches: 4. The CDR3 contains 14 residues. Germline lookup yields CDR1 MNHNY and CDR2 SVGAGI (reference sequence). The DNA of the CDR3 is TGTGCCAGCAGTGACAGGGGTGGAAATGAAAAACTGTTTTTT. This translates into CASSDRGGNEKLFF.

V usage is TRBV30 and J usage is TRBJ2-2, with a possible D match to TRBD2 (6 bases). Trimming removed 0 bases at V and 5 bases at J, with 16 bases between. In germline, CDR1 is GTSNPN, CDR2 SVGIG (reference sequence). The CDR3 totals 16 residues. The CDR3 protein is CAWSVGGRRVTGELFF. The CDR3 DNA reads TGTGCCTGGAGTGTGGGGGGAAGGAGGGTAACCGGGGAGCTGTTTTTT.

The V call is TRBV30, the J call TRBJ2-5, with TRBD2 matching 10 bases. From germline, CDR1 is GTSNPN and CDR2 SVGIG (reference sequence). J lost 0 bases, V lost 0 bases, and 1 base had no gene match. The CDR3 length is 15 residues. Here the CDR3 reads CAWSVLAGHQETQYF. The CDR3 coding sequence is TGTGCCTGGAGTGTACTAGCGGGGCACCAAGAGACCCAGTACTTC.

This chain uses TRBV14 with TRBJ1-2; no clear D. The CDR3 extends over 14 amino acids. With 0 bases removed from V and 3 bases from J, the gap between germline ends came to 8 bases. Germline CDR1 SGHDN, CDR2 FVKESK. CDR3 coding DNA: TGTGCCAGCAGCCAAGAAGAGGCTGACTATGGCTACACCTTC. Its translation is CASSQEEADYGYTF.

This rearrangement joins TRBV29-1 to TRBJ2-5; D not certain. The CDR3 totals 12 residues. Germline V CDR1 and CDR2: SQVTM, ANQGSEA. V was shortened by 2 bases and J by 4 bases, with 8 bases between the two germline ends. As DNA, the CDR3 is TGCAGCGTTGAACTAGTCGCAGAGACCCAGTACTTC. It is translated as CSVELVAETQYF.

The chain employs TRBV30 and TRBJ1-2; TRBD1 agrees at 9 bases. The CDR3 is 12 amino acids. V trimming: 5 bases; J trimming: 7 bases; junction bases outside the gene matches: 5. CDR1 and CDR2 (germline): GTSNPN, SVGIG (reference sequence). The CDR3 sequence: CAWRGQGIGYTF. In nucleotides, the CDR3 is TGTGCCTGGCGGGGACAGGGAATTGGCTACACCTTC. Based on the CDR3 plus reference TRBV30 and TRBJ1-2, the full variable domain is SQTIHQWPATLVQPVGSPLSLECTVEGTSNPNLYWYRQAAGRGLQLLFYSVGIGQISSEVPQNLSASRPQDRQFILSSKKLLLSDSGFYLCAWRGQGIGYTFGSGTRLTVV.

The V gene is TRBV6-6, the J gene TRBJ1-1; D is uncertain. The CDR3 covers 14 residues. V was shortened by 7 bases and J by 3 bases, with 15 bases between the two germline ends. Per germline, CDR1 MNHNY and CDR2 SVGAGI (reference sequence). The CDR3 DNA reads TGTGCCAGCATTAAAGAGGGATTGTACACTGAAGCTTTCTTT. Protein product: CASIKEGLYTEAFF.

This chain uses TRBV30 with TRBJ2-7, with 9 bases fitting TRBD1. Germline CDR1 and CDR2: GTSNPN and SVGIG (reference sequence). The CDR3 extends over 14 amino acids. After removal of 3 bases from V and 7 bases from J, the junction contained 10 bases not matched to a gene. In DNA, the CDR3 is TGTGCCTGGAGCGTCGGGACAGGGCTGGGGGAGCAGTACTTC. Amino acid sequence: CAWSVGTGLGEQYF.

V gene TRBV6-4 combines with J gene TRBJ2-3; TRBD2 matches at 11 bases. Germline CDR1 and CDR2: MRHNA and SNTAGT. Losses at the gene ends were 6 bases for V and 0 bases for J; bases not matched to a gene: 2. The CDR3 runs to 15 residues. The CDR3 DNA follows: TGTGCCAGCAGCTGGACTAGCGGGAGCACAGATACGCAGTATTTT. Its translation is CASSWTSGSTDTQYF.

The chain has TRBV19 and TRBJ1-4, with a possible D match to TRBD1 (6 bases). V was pared by 9 bases and J by 7 bases, with 18 bases between. This CDR3 comprises 14 residues. Germline assignment: CDR1 LNHDA and CDR2 SQIVND (reference sequence). The CDR3 loop is CASRGPTSSEKLFF. The DNA for the CDR3 is TGTGCCAGCAGGGGACCTACTTCTAGTGAAAAACTGTTTTTT.

J is TRBJ1-2 and V is TRBV4-1, with no clear D. The CDR3 has 16 amino acids. The germline V and J ends were trimmed by 0 bases and 4 bases, with 15 bases remaining between them. CDR1 is MGHRA, CDR2 YSYEKL, per germline. The chain's CDR3 is CASSQDRLGSSYGYTF. The CDR3 DNA reads as TGCGCCAGCAGCCAAGATAGGCTAGGATCCAGCTATGGCTACACCTTC.

The chain has TRBV5-1 and TRBJ2-7; D may be TRBD2 (6 bases). This CDR3 spans 12 amino acids. V was clipped by 7 bases and J by 3 bases, with 11 bases between them. Germline V gene data show CDR1 as SGHRS and CDR2 as YFSETQ. CDR3 residues: CASSGGIYEQYF. CDR3 nucleotides: TGCGCCAGCTCTGGGGGGATCTACGAGCAGTACTTC.

The chain joins TRBV4-2 to TRBJ2-1; 8 nucleotides agree with TRBD2. Germline assignment: CDR1 LGHNA and CDR2 YNFKEQ. CDR3 length equals 16 residues. J lost 7 bases, V lost 3 bases, and 11 bases had no gene match. The CDR3 DNA reads TGTGCCAGCAGCCAGGGCCTGGGACTAGTTGGAAATGAGCAGTTCTTC. It yields the protein CASSQGLGLVGNEQFF.

This chain uses TRBV28 with TRBJ2-1, with TRBD1 matching 8 bases. The CDR3 runs 15 residues. Trimming at V came to 2 bases and at J to 4 bases, leaving 4 bases not matched to a gene. Germline V gives CDR1 MDHEN, CDR2 SYDVKM. The CDR3 bases are TGTGCCAGCAGTTTACCAGGGGGCGTATACAATGAGCAGTTCTTC. Translated: CASSLPGGVYNEQFF.

The chain's CDR3 is CAWNPDTNTEAFF. DNA for the CDR3: TGTGCCTGGAACCCAGACACGAACACTGAAGCTTTCTTT. The V call is TRBV30, the J call TRBJ1-1, with no clear D. The V gene's germline CDR1 is GTSNPN and CDR2 SVGIG (reference sequence). Trimming removed 4 bases at V and 1 base at J, with 10 bases between. The CDR3 loop spans 13 amino acids.

The chain carries TRBV2 and TRBJ2-1; D may be TRBD2 (6 bases). Germline V gene sequence: CDR1 SNHLY, CDR2 FYNNEI. V shed 8 bases and J shed 2 bases, with 22 bases lying between them. This CDR3 is built from 17 residues. CDR3 amino acids: CASGKTGVGAAYNEQFF. In DNA form, the CDR3 reads TGTGCCAGCGGGAAAACGGGAGTTGGGGCGGCCTACAATGAGCAGTTCTTC.

V is TRBV28 and J is TRBJ1-1; TRBD1 agrees at 7 bases. J lost 4 bases, V lost 3 bases, and 14 bases had no gene match. From germline, CDR1 is MDHEN and CDR2 SYDVKM. The CDR3 contains 17 residues. This CDR3 reads CASSFWHAGQAGTEAFF. In nucleotides, the CDR3 is TGTGCCAGCAGTTTTTGGCACGCCGGACAGGCCGGCACTGAAGCTTTCTTT.

This clone was seen a single time. V and J are TRBV5-1 and TRBJ2-5, with D tentatively TRBD1 (5 bases). The CDR3 covers 14 residues. Trimming took 0 bases from V and 5 from J, leaving 11 bases between them. CDR1 SGHRS and CDR2 YFSETQ come from the germline V gene. CDR3 region: CASSLGAQEETQYF. The DNA of the CDR3 is TGCGCCAGCAGCTTGGGGGCACAGGAGGAGACCCAGTACTTC. Looking up the rest from reference TRBV5-1 and TRBJ2-5 gives the full variable domain: KAGVTQTPRYLIKTRGQQVTLSCSPISGHRSVSWYQQTPGQGLQFLFEYFSETQRNKGNFPGRFSGRQFSNSRSEMNVSTLELGDSALYLCASSLGAQEETQYFGPGTRLLVL.